The 9 T cell receptor beta chains given below trace back to one sample, sequenced in a study of OX40 agonist ivuxolimab in advanced cancers. Only in-frame clones appear in the TCRdb table, and some are missing; sequencing was by immunoSEQ multiplex PCR. This table holds approximately 58,000 clones, 75% to 85% found once. This specimen was CD4+ or CD8+ T cells sorted from blood, taken in a trial of the OX40 agonist ivuxolimab. These receptors all stem from an adult with an advanced solid tumor such as melanoma, head and neck, liver or kidney cancer.

The chain couples TRBV7-9 to TRBJ1-1, with D possibly matching TRBD1 (5 bases). V lost 3 bases, J lost 3 bases, and 20 bases lay in between. The germline gives CDR1 SEHNR, CDR2 FQNEAQ (reference sequence). The CDR3 contains 17 residues. CDR3 region: CASSLGLSGDIDTEAFF. DNA of the CDR3: TGTGCCAGCAGCTTGGGGTTGTCGGGGGATATCGACACTGAAGCTTTCTTT.

V and J are TRBV5-4 and TRBJ2-5; D assignment may be TRBD1 or TRBD2 (6 bases each). This CDR3 spans 14 amino acids. Trimming took off 2 bases at V and 1 base at J, with 9 bases between the two ends. CDR1 is SGHNT and CDR2 is YYREEE in the germline V gene (reference sequence). This CDR3 is CASSLGGGQETQYF. The CDR3 DNA is TGTGCCAGCAGCTTAGGAGGGGGCCAAGAGACCCAGTACTTC.

V is TRBV7-9 and J is TRBJ2-6, with D possibly being TRBD2 (5 bases). V was cut by 0 bases and J by 4 bases, with 7 bases left in between. The germline gives CDR1 SEHNR, CDR2 FQNEAQ (reference sequence). CDR3 length equals 15 residues. The CDR3 here is CASSLAGEGANVLTF. Written as DNA, the CDR3 is TGTGCCAGCAGCTTAGCCGGGGAAGGGGCCAACGTCCTGACTTTC.

The rearrangement joins TRBV28 to TRBJ1-3; D unresolved. The CDR3 runs 15 residues. CDR1 MDHEN and CDR2 SYDVKM come from the germline V gene. Trimming took off 4 bases at V and 0 bases at J, with 10 bases between the two ends. The CDR3 DNA sequence: TGTGCCAGCAGTTCCGCGTTTTACTCTGGAAACACCATATATTTT. Its translation: CASSSAFYSGNTIYF.

This clone was detected once. The chain carries TRBV6-5 and TRBJ1-1; TRBD1 is a possible D gene (5 bases). The length of the CDR3 is 15 residues. Germline V gene lookup returns CDR1 MNHEY and CDR2 SVGAGI. V was cut by 6 bases and J by 5 bases, with 19 bases left in between. CDR3 in DNA: TGTGCCAGCAGGAAACGGGGACTAAAAGGGACTGAAGCTTTCTTT. Encoded protein: CASRKRGLKGTEAFF.

The J gene is TRBJ2-4, the V gene TRBV25-1; 7 bases are shared with TRBD2. Trimming removed 1 base from V and 1 base from J; junction bases left unmatched: 4. CDR3 size: 16 residues. Germline loops: CDR1 MGHDK, CDR2 SYGVNS. The CDR3 is CASSEWDGGAKNIQYF. The CDR3 bases are TGTGCCAGCAGTGAATGGGACGGGGGGGCCAAAAACATTCAGTACTTC.

The V call is TRBV11-3, the J call TRBJ2-3; 7 bases match TRBD1. CDR3 size: 16 residues. J lost 4 bases, V lost 1 base, and 8 bases had no gene match. CDR1 and CDR2 from the germline V gene are SGHNT and YENEEA. The CDR3 nucleotides read TGTGCCAGCAGCTTAGCAAAGACAGGGTGGGCAGATACGCAGTATTTT. Translation gives CASSLAKTGWADTQYF.

V usage is TRBV9 and J usage is TRBJ1-4; D gene uncertain. The germline gives CDR1 SGDLS, CDR2 YYNGEE. The V end was cut by 0 bases, the J end by 4 bases, with 10 bases between. CDR3 length: 15 amino acids. The CDR3 DNA reads as TGTGCCAGCAGCGTAGGGCTGGGCAATAATGAAAAACTGTTTTTT. This gives the protein CASSVGLGNNEKLFF.

The chain has TRBV4-1 and TRBJ2-5; D call uncertain. The CDR3 spans 11 residues. Germline CDR1 reads MGHRA; CDR2 reads YSYEKL. V lost 8 bases and J 10 bases, leaving 14 bases between the germline ends. The CDR3 DNA reads TGCGCCAGCTCCCACTACGGCATCCAGTACTTC. Amino acids: CASSHYGIQYF.